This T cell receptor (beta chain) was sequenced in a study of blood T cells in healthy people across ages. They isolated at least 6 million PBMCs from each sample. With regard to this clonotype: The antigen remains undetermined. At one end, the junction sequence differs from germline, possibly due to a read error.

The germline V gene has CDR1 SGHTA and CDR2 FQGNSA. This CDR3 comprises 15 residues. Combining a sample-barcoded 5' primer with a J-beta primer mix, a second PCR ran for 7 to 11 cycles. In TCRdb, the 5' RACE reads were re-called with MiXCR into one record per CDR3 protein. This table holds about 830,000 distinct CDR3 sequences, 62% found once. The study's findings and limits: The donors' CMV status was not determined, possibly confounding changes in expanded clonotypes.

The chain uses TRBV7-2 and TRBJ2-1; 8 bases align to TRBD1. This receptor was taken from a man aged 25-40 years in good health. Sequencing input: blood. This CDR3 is CASSLDRGIYNEQFF. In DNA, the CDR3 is TGTGCCAGCAGTTTAGACAGGGGAATCTACAATGAGCAGTTCTTC.